A single sample gave rise to the 28 T cell receptor beta chains below, sequenced in a study of vaccination effects on CD4 cells after COVID-19. Within the ViraFEST assay, antigen-specific CD4+ T cells underwent expansion with viral peptide pools prior to sequencing. Having been cultured for around nine days, the cells underwent CD4+ T cell isolation. Everyone in the study got two shots of either the BNT162b2 or mRNA-1273 vaccine. These TCRs are of unknown antigen specificity. Some clones are missing from TCRdb's copy, which holds only in-frame ones; the method was immunoSEQ multiplex PCR. The sample contains 75,000 or so clones, roughly 73% of which appear only once. The sequencing here drew on CD4+ T cells from PBMCs cultured with HCoV-OC43 spike peptides, taken after COVID-19 vaccination. Described subset: HCoV-OC43 spike overlapping peptide pool stimulation. The receptors here all came from a human donor who received a COVID-19 vaccine.

The chain uses TRBV4-3 and TRBJ2-5; perhaps TRBD1 as D (5 bases). The ends were cut back, 0 bases at V and 5 bases at J, with 16 bases in the middle. Germline lookup yields CDR1 LGHNA and CDR2 YSLEER. The CDR3 runs to 16 residues. The CDR3 spells CASSQDFPPGWETQYF. For the CDR3, the DNA is TGCGCCAGCAGCCAAGATTTCCCCCCAGGGTGGGAGACCCAGTACTTC.

The chain couples TRBV7-9 to TRBJ2-3, with TRBD1 as a possible D gene (6 bases). Germline values: CDR1 SEHNR, CDR2 FQNEAQ (reference sequence). The CDR3 runs to 13 residues. Trimming cost V 10 bases and J 1 base, with 12 bases left between them. Here the CDR3 reads CATTQGGTDTQYF. CDR3 sequence (DNA): TGTGCCACAACACAGGGAGGCACAGATACGCAGTATTTT.

The chain links TRBV5-1 to TRBJ1-1, with D possibly TRBD1 on 5 matching bases. Germline lookup yields CDR1 SGHRS and CDR2 YFSETQ. The CDR3 length is 12 residues. V shed 4 bases and J shed 4 bases, with 8 bases lying between them. The chain's CDR3 is CASSRGGTEAFF. The CDR3 DNA is TGCGCCAGCAGCCGGGGGGGCACTGAAGCTTTCTTT.

V is TRBV6-5 and J is TRBJ2-7, with 7 bases aligning to TRBD1. Germline assignment: CDR1 MNHEY and CDR2 SVGAGI. The CDR3 is made up of 13 amino acids. CDR3 nucleotide sequence: TGTGCCAGCAATTACGACAGGGCCTACGAGCAGTACGTC. Protein sequence: CASNYDRAYEQYV.

The J gene is TRBJ1-2, the V gene TRBV6-5; unclear D gene. CDR1 is MNHEY and CDR2 is SVGAGI in the germline V gene. The CDR3 runs to 13 residues. The V end was cut by 8 bases, the J end by 2 bases, with 12 bases between. The CDR3 DNA reads TGTGCCAGCTGCGGGGTACTAAACTATGGCTACACCTTC. Translated, it gives CASCGVLNYGYTF.

V usage is TRBV6-1 and J usage is TRBJ2-1, with TRBD2 matching over 11 bases. CDR3 length equals 15 residues. The V gene end was trimmed by 2 bases and the J gene end by 5 bases; junction bases not matched to a gene: 2. Germline V gives CDR1 MNHNS, CDR2 SASEGT. CDR3 amino acids: CASSELAGGHNEQFF. CDR3 coding DNA: TGTGCCAGCAGTGAACTAGCGGGGGGTCACAATGAGCAGTTCTTC.

V gene TRBV11-2 combines with J gene TRBJ2-1, with TRBD2 matching 7 bases. The ends lost 2 bases at V and 4 bases at J; junction bases unmatched: 2. The CDR3 loop spans 14 amino acids. CDR1 SGHAT and CDR2 FQNNGV come from the germline V gene. CDR3 bases: TGTGCCAGCAGCTTACGGGGGGAGTACAATGAGCAGTTCTTC. Translated, it gives CASSLRGEYNEQFF.

The V and J genes are TRBV11-2 and TRBJ1-5; maybe TRBD1 (5 bases). There are 14 residues in the CDR3. Germline assignment: CDR1 SGHAT and CDR2 FQNNGV. Between the trimmed V and J ends, which lost 0 bases and 4 bases, there was a span of 7 bases. CDR3 in DNA: TGTGCCAGCAGCTTAGATGGGGGGAATCAGCCCCAGCATTTT. Translated: CASSLDGGNQPQHF.

This clone was recorded only once. The chain has TRBV6-4 and TRBJ2-1; possibly TRBD2 for D (6 bases). This CDR3 comprises 16 residues. The germline V gene has CDR1 MRHNA and CDR2 SNTAGT. Trimming shortened V by 8 bases and J by 3 bases, and 20 bases separated the two germline ends. The CDR3 is CASSLNGGSSYNEQFF. The DNA of the CDR3 is TGTGCCAGCTCTCTTAACGGGGGTTCAAGCTACAATGAGCAGTTCTTC.

The rearrangement uses TRBV5-1 and TRBJ2-5, with TRBD2 matching 11 bases. V trimming: 0 bases; J trimming: 4 bases; junction bases outside the gene matches: 2. Looked up from germline, CDR1 is SGHRS and CDR2 is YFSETQ. CDR3 length equals 15 residues. The CDR3 DNA reads as TGCGCCAGCAGCTTGGCCGGGACTAGCGGAGAGACCCAGTACTTC. This gives the protein CASSLAGTSGETQYF.

V is TRBV30 and J is TRBJ1-1; unclear D gene. The CDR3 has 13 amino acids. Trimming took off 4 bases at V and 4 bases at J, with 13 bases between the two ends. Germline V CDR1 and CDR2: GTSNPN, SVGIG (reference sequence). The CDR3 loop is CAWKRFVSTEAFF. The CDR3 bases are TGTGCCTGGAAAAGGTTTGTCTCCACTGAAGCTTTCTTT.

The V and J genes are TRBV5-1 and TRBJ2-3; D perhaps matches TRBD2 (5 bases). Germline V gene sequence: CDR1 SGHRS, CDR2 YFSETQ. With 0 bases removed from V and 2 bases from J, the gap between germline ends came to 10 bases. The CDR3 totals 15 residues. CDR3 nucleotides: TGCGCCAGCAGCTTGGTAAGCGGCTTCACAGATACGCAGTATTTT. Encoded protein: CASSLVSGFTDTQYF.

V gene TRBV5-1 combines with J gene TRBJ2-1; D is possibly TRBD2 (5 bases). Germline-derived CDR1 and CDR2 are SGHRS and YFSETQ. The CDR3 has 16 amino acids. V lost 4 bases and J 3 bases, leaving 17 bases between the germline ends. CDR3 in DNA: TGCGCCAGCAGCCCCCCGGGGAGCGCCGACTACAATGAGCAGTTCTTC. Its protein product is CASSPPGSADYNEQFF. The entire variable domain, with the rest obtained from reference TRBV5-1 and TRBJ2-1, is as follows: KAGVTQTPRYLIKTRGQQVTLSCSPISGHRSVSWYQQTPGQGLQFLFEYFSETQRNKGNFPGRFSGRQFSNSRSEMNVSTLELGDSALYLCASSPPGSADYNEQFFGPGTRLTVL.

In this sample, this clone turned up a few times. The chain joins TRBV18 to TRBJ1-3; D ambiguous. Germline-derived CDR1 and CDR2 are KGHSH and LQKENI. The CDR3 spans 17 residues. V was trimmed by 0 bases and J by 0 bases, leaving 12 bases between them. In DNA form, the CDR3 reads TGTGCCAGCTCACCACCGATCGGCACGAGCTCTGGAAACACCATATATTTT. As protein: CASSPPIGTSSGNTIYF.

The chain carries TRBV6-5 and TRBJ2-2; 13 bases are shared with TRBD2. The junction had 3 bases not matched to a gene; V was cut back by 7 bases and J by 4 bases. Germline CDR1 and CDR2: MNHEY and SVGAGI. The CDR3 totals 15 residues. The CDR3 nucleotides are TGTGCCAGCAAGACTAGCGGGGGGTTCACCGGGGAGCTGTTTTTT. Encoded protein: CASKTSGGFTGELFF.

Comments on this clone: Other DNA sequences in this specimen translate into the identical CDR3. The chain combines TRBV18 with TRBJ1-2; D possibly corresponds to TRBD1 (6 bases). V lost 3 bases to trimming and J lost 7 bases, with 12 bases between them. The CDR3 is 13 residues long. Germline CDR1 KGHSH, CDR2 LQKENI. CDR3 nucleotide sequence: TGTGCCAGCTCACCTCGGACAGCTTCTGGCTACACCTTC. It is translated as CASSPRTASGYTF. Looking up the rest from reference TRBV18 and TRBJ1-2 gives the full variable domain: NAGVMQNPRHLVRRRGQEARLRCSPMKGHSHVYWYRQLPEEGLKFMVYLQKENIIDESGMPKERFSAEFPKEGPSILRIQQVVRGDSAAYFCASSPRTASGYTFGSGTRLTVV.

The V gene is TRBV3-1 (or the pseudogene TRBV3-2), the J gene TRBJ2-4; perhaps D is TRBD1 or TRBD2 (5 bases each). V was pared by 3 bases and J by 7 bases, with 7 bases between. Germline CDR1 is LGHDT and CDR2 is YNNKEL (reference sequence). The CDR3 is 12 residues long. The CDR3 DNA is TGTGCCAGCAGCCACGGGACGAACATTCAGTACTTC. This encodes CASSHGTNIQYF.

The V call is TRBV6-5, the J call TRBJ2-7; 7 bases align to TRBD1. The trim removed 6 bases at V and 2 bases at J, leaving 7 bases unmatched. This CDR3 region has 14 residues. Germline V gene lookup returns CDR1 MNHEY and CDR2 SVGAGI. CDR3 protein: CASRPPGQTYEQYV. CDR3 nucleotide sequence: TGTGCCAGCAGACCTCCGGGACAGACCTACGAGCAGTACGTC.

This clone was counted between two and nine times. V gene TRBV20-1 combines with J gene TRBJ1-1; D unclear. Germline loops: CDR1 DFQATT, CDR2 SNEGSKA (reference sequence). The CDR3 is made up of 10 amino acids. Trimming removed 8 bases from V and 7 bases from J, with 11 bases in between. The CDR3 region has the DNA TGCAGTTGGAGGTTGGGTGAAGCTTTCTTT. It is translated as CSWRLGEAFF.

This clone was found a few times. The V gene is TRBV3-1 (or the pseudogene TRBV3-2), the J gene TRBJ2-1; D remains unclear. The CDR3 spans 11 residues. Trimming took off 2 bases at V and 7 bases at J, with 3 bases between the two ends. The germline V gene has CDR1 LGHDT and CDR2 YNNKEL (reference sequence). CDR3 amino acids: CASSQMNEQFF. The CDR3 DNA follows: TGTGCCAGCAGCCAAATGAATGAGCAGTTCTTC.

The chain uses TRBV5-6 and TRBJ2-7, with 9 bases fitting TRBD1. V shed 4 bases and J 1 base; nucleotides not matched to a gene: 6. CDR1 is SGHDT and CDR2 is YYEEEE in the germline V gene. The CDR3 covers 15 residues. The CDR3 bases are TGTGCCAGCAGCCCCCGGGACAGGGTGTCCTACGAGCAGTACGTC. Translation: CASSPRDRVSYEQYV.

The rearrangement joins TRBV2 to TRBJ1-2; D uncertain. Germline assignment: CDR1 SNHLY and CDR2 FYNNEI. Trimming stripped 8 bases from V and 1 base from J, with 8 bases between. The CDR3 contains 12 residues. Here the CDR3 reads CASVGINYGYTF. The DNA for the CDR3 is TGTGCCAGCGTAGGGATTAACTATGGCTACACCTTC.

The chain combines TRBV5-8 with TRBJ1-3, with D unresolved. V lost 4 bases, J lost 4 bases, and 12 bases lay in between. CDR1 is SGHTS, CDR2 YDEGEE, per germline. The CDR3 loop spans 14 amino acids. The CDR3 sequence is CASSREMRGNTIYF. Written as DNA, the CDR3 is TGTGCCAGCAGCCGAGAAATGAGAGGAAACACCATATATTTT.

This clone was found a few times. The gene calls are TRBV7-2 and TRBJ1-1; D ambiguous. V lost 5 bases, J lost 1 base, and 8 bases lay in between. This CDR3 contains 13 residues. Germline CDR1 and CDR2: SGHTA and FQGNSA. The CDR3 is CASSPHQNTEAFF. Here the CDR3 DNA reads TGTGCCAGCAGCCCTCACCAGAACACTGAAGCTTTCTTT.

The chain links TRBV12-5 to TRBJ1-6; D might be TRBD1 (5 bases). There are 14 residues in the CDR3. Deletions cut 3 bases from V and 8 bases from J, with 11 bases between. CDR1 LGHNT and CDR2 FRNRAP come from the germline V gene. CDR3 coding DNA: TGTGCTAGTGGTTTAGGGGCCGTGGATTCACCCCTCCACTTT. This sequence encodes CASGLGAVDSPLHF. The full variable domain, with the rest looked up from reference TRBV12-5 and TRBJ1-6, is DARVTQTPRHKVTEMGQEVTMRCQPILGHNTVFWYRQTMMQGLELLAYFRNRAPLDDSGMPKDRFSAEMPDATLATLKIQPSEPRDSAVYFCASGLGAVDSPLHFGNGTRLTVT.

The table lists this clone with a few counts. The rearrangement joins TRBV5-1 to TRBJ1-1; 8 bases align to TRBD1. The CDR3 totals 12 residues. Per the germline V gene, CDR1 is SGHRS and CDR2 is YFSETQ. Germline trimming cut 4 bases from V and 7 bases from J; bases unmatched to any gene: 3. For the CDR3, the DNA is TGCGCCAGCAGCCTAGGACAGGGTGAAGCTTTCTTT. It translates to CASSLGQGEAFF.

This clone has only one observation. V is TRBV4-1 and J is TRBJ2-7; 8 nucleotides align to TRBD1. This CDR3 has 13 residues. The V and J ends lost 5 bases and 3 bases, in that order; junction bases with no gene match: 3. Germline loops: CDR1 MGHRA, CDR2 YSYEKL. CDR3 sequence reads: CASSRDRNYEQYV. The CDR3, as DNA: TGCGCCAGCAGCAGGGACAGGAACTACGAGCAGTACGTC.

This sequence joins TRBV28 and TRBJ1-2, with a tentative D call TRBD1 (6 bases). The CDR3 length is 17 residues. Germline V lookup: CDR1 MDHEN, CDR2 SYDVKM. Trimming took 4 bases from V and 5 from J, leaving 23 bases between them. The CDR3 coding sequence is TGTGCCAGCAGTTGGGGGGGGGCCGGGCGGTATCCATATGGCTACACCTTC. Protein sequence: CASSWGGAGRYPYGYTF.